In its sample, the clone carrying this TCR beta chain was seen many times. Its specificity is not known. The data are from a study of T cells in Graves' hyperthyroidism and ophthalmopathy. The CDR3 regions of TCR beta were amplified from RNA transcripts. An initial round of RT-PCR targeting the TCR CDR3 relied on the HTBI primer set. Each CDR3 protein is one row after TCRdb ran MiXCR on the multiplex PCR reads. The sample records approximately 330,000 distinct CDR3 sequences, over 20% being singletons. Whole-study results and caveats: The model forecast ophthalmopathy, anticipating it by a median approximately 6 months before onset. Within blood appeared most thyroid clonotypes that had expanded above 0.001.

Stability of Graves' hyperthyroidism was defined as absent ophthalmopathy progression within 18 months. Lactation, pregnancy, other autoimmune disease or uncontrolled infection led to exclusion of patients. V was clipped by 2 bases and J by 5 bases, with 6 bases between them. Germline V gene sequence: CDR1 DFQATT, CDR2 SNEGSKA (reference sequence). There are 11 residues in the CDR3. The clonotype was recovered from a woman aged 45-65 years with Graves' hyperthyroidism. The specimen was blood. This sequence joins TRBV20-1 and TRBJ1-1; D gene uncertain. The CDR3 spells CSARHSTEAFF. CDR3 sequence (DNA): TGCAGTGCTAGACATAGTACTGAAGCTTTCTTT.